Below are 5 T cell receptor beta chains sequenced from a single sample in a study of blood T cell repertoires in COVID-19. Profiling relied on immunoSEQ multiplex PCR, and the TCRdb table lists in-frame clones only, not all of them. The sample contains about 220,000 clones, about 86% of which appear only once. Sequenced input: peripheral blood. The origin of the receptors is a woman between 55 and 75 years old with acute or convalescent COVID-19.

The chain is built from TRBV2 and TRBJ2-2; the D gene is possibly TRBD1 (5 bases). V lost 6 bases, J lost 3 bases, and 5 bases lay in between. The CDR3 is 12 residues long. Germline values: CDR1 SNHLY, CDR2 FYNNEI. Here the CDR3 reads CASRQDTGELFF. CDR3 in DNA: TGTGCCAGCAGACAGGACACCGGGGAGCTGTTTTTT.

In its sample, this clone was seen a few times. The J gene is TRBJ2-7, the V gene TRBV18; 7 nucleotides agree with TRBD1. Germline V gene sequence: CDR1 KGHSH, CDR2 LQKENI. Unmatched junction bases numbered 2, after V lost 2 bases and J lost 4 bases. CDR3 size: 13 residues. CDR3 nucleotides: TGTGCCAGCTCACCAGGGGACAGTTACGAGCAGTACTTC. Protein sequence: CASSPGDSYEQYF.

The V and J genes are TRBV7-9 and TRBJ1-2, with D possibly matching TRBD1 (5 bases). CDR1 and CDR2 (germline): SEHNR, FQNEAQ (reference sequence). V was shortened by 7 bases and J by 6 bases, with 15 bases between the two germline ends. The CDR3 totals 13 residues. CDR3 coding DNA: TGTGCCAGCATCGGGTGGTGGGGCAATGGCTACACCTTC. Translated: CASIGWWGNGYTF.

The rearrangement links TRBV18 to TRBJ2-7, with 9 bases matching TRBD2. V was pared by 2 bases and J by 1 base, with 18 bases of the junction left unmatched. Germline CDR1 and CDR2: KGHSH and LQKENI. CDR3 length: 20 amino acids. CDR3 amino acids: CASSPLEFKASGDPSYEQYF. As DNA, the CDR3 is TGTGCCAGCTCACCATTGGAATTTAAGGCTAGCGGGGACCCTTCCTACGAGCAGTACTTC.

As regards this clone: A junction end diverges from the germline sequence, so it may reflect a read error. The rearrangement joins TRBV7-7 to TRBJ2-4, with D tentatively TRBD2 (6 bases). Germline CDR1 SSHAT, CDR2 FNYEAQ (reference sequence). The CDR3 is 16 amino acids. CDR3 DNA: TGTGCTAGCAGCTTAGCGGCCCTCCCCTCCAAAAACATTCAGTACTTC. Translating gives CASSLAALPSKNIQYF.